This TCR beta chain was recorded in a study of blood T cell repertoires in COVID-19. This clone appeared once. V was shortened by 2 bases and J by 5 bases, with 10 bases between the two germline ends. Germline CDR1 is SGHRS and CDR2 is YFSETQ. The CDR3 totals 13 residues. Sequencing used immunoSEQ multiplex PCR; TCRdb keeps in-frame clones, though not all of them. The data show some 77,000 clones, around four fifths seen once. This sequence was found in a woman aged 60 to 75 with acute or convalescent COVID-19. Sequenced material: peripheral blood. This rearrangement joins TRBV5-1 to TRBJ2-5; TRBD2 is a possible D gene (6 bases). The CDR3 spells CASSFGSGETQYF. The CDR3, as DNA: TGCGCCAGCAGCTTTGGTAGCGGTGAGACCCAGTACTTC.